Below are 15 T cell receptor beta chains sequenced from a single sample in a study of beta chain features in type 1 diabetes. Their target antigens are unknown. The study's findings and limits: TCRB CDR3 length was moderately but significantly reduced in all four CD4+ subsets of Type 1 diabetes patients.

Every isolated RNA sample was fully reverse transcribed, so sequencing captured expressed TCRB transcripts. Repertoires were generated with immunoSEQ multiplex PCR, while TCRdb's copy carries only in-frame clones and drops some. The data show some 350,000 clones, with roughly a tenth seen just once and 0.6% held by the top ten. Sequenced: central memory CD4+ T cells from blood. The receptors derive from a man aged 25 to 40 with type 1 diabetes.

This clone was seen only a few times. The sample holds other DNA sequences that translate to the same CDR3. This chain links TRBV28 with TRBJ1-5; a weak D match, TRBD1 (5 bases). Germline lookup yields CDR1 MDHEN and CDR2 SYDVKM. The V end lost 2 bases, the J end lost 1 base, and 12 bases lay between the germline ends. This CDR3 has 16 amino acids. The CDR3 loop reads CASSLVWGGSNQPQHF. The CDR3 DNA follows: TGTGCCAGCAGTTTAGTTTGGGGGGGAAGCAATCAGCCCCAGCATTTT.

This clone was detected a few times. The V gene is TRBV7-9, the J gene TRBJ2-5, with 9 bases aligning to TRBD2. The CDR3 loop spans 14 amino acids. The ends lost 6 bases at V and 5 bases at J; junction bases unmatched: 7. CDR1 SEHNR and CDR2 FQNEAQ come from the germline V gene (reference sequence). CDR3 sequence reads: CASRITSGRETQYF. CDR3 nucleotide sequence: TGTGCCAGCAGAATTACGAGCGGGAGGGAGACCCAGTACTTC.

This clone was counted a few times. The chain employs TRBV5-1 and TRBJ2-2; 9 bases align to TRBD1. This CDR3 has 15 residues. CDR1 is SGHRS and CDR2 is YFSETQ in the germline V gene. Trimming cost V 4 bases and J 6 bases; bases outside gene matches: 7. The CDR3 spells CASSLGQGNAGELFF. CDR3 sequence (DNA): TGCGCCAGCAGCCTGGGACAGGGAAACGCCGGGGAGCTGTTTTTT.

This clone was observed a handful of times. V usage is TRBV10-3 and J usage is TRBJ1-1; 7 positions match TRBD1. V was clipped by 6 bases and J by 1 base; unmatched bases: 11. The length of the CDR3 is 16 residues. Germline V gives CDR1 ENHRY, CDR2 SYGVKD. CDR3 in DNA: TGTGCCATCAGGGGGTCAGGGGGAGGTGGGAACACTGAAGCTTTCTTT. Translating it yields CAIRGSGGGGNTEAFF.

This clone was detected many times. The chain employs TRBV28 and TRBJ1-2; D uncertain. CDR1 and CDR2 (germline): MDHEN, SYDVKM. CDR3 length: 14 amino acids. With 6 bases removed from V and 5 bases from J, the gap between germline ends came to 16 bases. DNA for the CDR3: TGTGCCAGCAGGCCGGCCCTCGGCCCGTATGGCTACACCTTC. Amino acids: CASRPALGPYGYTF.

This clone showed up many times. The chain recombines TRBV10-3 with TRBJ2-3; the D is unclear. Trimming removed 3 bases from V and 2 bases from J, with 0 bases in between. Germline CDR1 is ENHRY and CDR2 is SYGVKD. CDR3 length: 11 residues. The CDR3 region is CAISDTDTQYF. In DNA form, the CDR3 reads TGTGCCATCAGTGACACAGATACGCAGTATTTT.

CDR3 sequence: CASSNIRGSQETQYF. CDR3 nucleotides: TGTGCCAGTAGTAACATCAGGGGGTCCCAAGAGACCCAGTACTTC. The chain joins TRBV19 to TRBJ2-5, with TRBD1 matching over 7 bases. The CDR3 contains 15 residues. J lost 1 base, V lost 4 bases, and 6 bases had no gene match. Germline V CDR1 and CDR2: LNHDA, SQIVND (reference sequence).

This clone was picked up a small number of times. The gene calls are TRBV6-5 and TRBJ1-2; a weak D match, TRBD1 (5 bases). The length of the CDR3 is 15 residues. Germline CDR1 and CDR2: MNHEY and SVGAGI. V shed 0 bases and J shed 2 bases, with 10 bases lying between them. The CDR3 reads CASSYSGAQNYGYTF. The DNA of the CDR3 is TGTGCCAGCAGTTACTCAGGGGCTCAAAACTATGGCTACACCTTC.

This chain connects TRBV2 to TRBJ2-3; no definite D call. This CDR3 contains 13 residues. Germline loops: CDR1 SNHLY, CDR2 FYNNEI. The V end was cut by 4 bases, the J end by 3 bases, with 8 bases between. The DNA for the CDR3 is TGTGCCAGCAGTGTTTTGGAGACAGATACGCAGTATTTT. Encoded protein: CASSVLETDTQYF.

This clone was observed once. The J gene is TRBJ2-3, the V gene TRBV6-5; 7 positions match TRBD2. CDR3 length: 15 residues. The V gene end was trimmed by 0 bases and the J gene end by 6 bases; junction bases not matched to a gene: 6. The germline V gene encodes CDR1 MNHEY and CDR2 SVGAGI. The CDR3 DNA reads TGTGCCAGCAGTTACTCCCTGGCGGGAGTGGATACGCAGTATTTT. Amino acid sequence: CASSYSLAGVDTQYF.

This clone was seen repeatedly, ten times or more. J is TRBJ2-1 and V is TRBV28, with D possibly being TRBD2 (7 bases). The ends were cut back, 6 bases at V and 8 bases at J, with 17 bases in the middle. The length of the CDR3 is 14 residues. Looked up from germline, CDR1 is MDHEN and CDR2 is SYDVKM. In DNA form, the CDR3 reads TGTGCCAGCAGGTCAGGGGAGGGATACGATGAGCAGTTCTTC. Translating gives CASRSGEGYDEQFF.

The chain couples TRBV19 to TRBJ1-2; TRBD1 agrees at 7 bases. The V gene's germline CDR1 is LNHDA and CDR2 SQIVND (reference sequence). Trimming removed 6 bases from V and 3 bases from J; junction bases left unmatched: 10. The CDR3 covers 15 residues. CDR3 sequence (DNA): TGTGCCAGTAGGCCCGGGACAGAAACTTACTATGGCTACACCTTC. Its protein is CASRPGTETYYGYTF.

This clone turned up a few times. V usage is TRBV5-4 and J usage is TRBJ1-1; D is undetermined. In germline, CDR1 is SGHNT, CDR2 YYREEE (reference sequence). This CDR3 has 13 residues. Trimming removed 0 bases from V and 3 bases from J, with 6 bases in between. The CDR3 here is CASSLAVDTEAFF. For the CDR3, the DNA is TGTGCCAGCAGCTTGGCAGTGGACACTGAAGCTTTCTTT.

The sample holds a few counts of this clone. The chain recombines TRBV2 with TRBJ1-6, with D unresolved. The CDR3 is made up of 15 amino acids. Germline assignment: CDR1 SNHLY and CDR2 FYNNEI. Trimming cost V 2 bases and J 4 bases, with 9 bases left between them. As DNA, the CDR3 is TGTGCCAGCAGTGAAAGTATTGTGTATAATTCACCCCTCCACTTT. The encoded protein is CASSESIVYNSPLHF. The whole variable domain, filled in from reference TRBV2 and TRBJ1-6, reads EPEVTQTPSHQVTQMGQEVILRCVPISNHLYFYWYRQILGQKVEFLVSFYNNEISEKSEIFDDQFSVERPDGSNFTLKIRSTKLEDSAMYFCASSESIVYNSPLHFGNGTRLTVT.

This clone turned up a few times. The chain is built from TRBV30 and TRBJ2-1; D is uncertain. V dropped 1 base and J dropped 3 bases, with 4 bases sitting between them. The CDR3 totals 12 residues. Germline values: CDR1 GTSNPN, CDR2 SVGIG (reference sequence). The CDR3 reads CAWSADYNEQFF. CDR3 nucleotides: TGTGCCTGGAGTGCCGACTACAATGAGCAGTTCTTC.